These 17 T cell receptor beta chains came from one sample sequenced in a study of blood T cells in healthy people across ages. Together with a sample-barcoded 5' primer, a J-beta primer mix was included in a second PCR lasting roughly 6 to 12 cycles. A single record per CDR3 protein comes from TCRdb applying MiXCR to the 5' RACE reads. The top ten hold around 30% of the sample, which has 720,000 or so distinct CDR3 sequences, around 38% seen once. The sequenced sample consisted of blood. These receptors came from a man older than 75 in good health.

This clonotype was counted only a few times. The CDR3 region is CASSSLGVGQGGSTDTQYF. Written as DNA, the CDR3 is TGTGCCAGCAGTTCCTTGGGTGTGGGGCAGGGCGGGAGCACAGATACGCAGTATTTT. V is TRBV27 and J is TRBJ2-3; D may be TRBD1 or TRBD2 (5 bases each). Looked up from germline, CDR1 is MNHEY and CDR2 is SMNVEV (reference sequence). This CDR3 region has 19 residues. The V end was cut by 4 bases, the J end by 0 bases, with 23 bases between.

V gene TRBV5-1 combines with J gene TRBJ1-5; 10 bases fit TRBD1. The CDR3 extends over 16 amino acids. Per the germline V gene, CDR1 is SGHRS and CDR2 is YFSETQ. Trimming at V came to 0 bases and at J to 7 bases, leaving 7 bases not matched to a gene. The CDR3 spells CASSLEGTGVGQPQHF. The CDR3 DNA is TGCGCCAGCAGCTTGGAAGGGACAGGGGTGGGACAGCCCCAGCATTTT.

The chain is built from TRBV27 and TRBJ2-3, with TRBD2 matching over 10 bases. The CDR3 runs 17 residues. Trimming at V came to 2 bases and at J to 2 bases, leaving 7 bases not matched to a gene. The germline V gene encodes CDR1 MNHEY and CDR2 SMNVEV (reference sequence). CDR3 sequence (DNA): TGTGCCAGCAGTTTAGGTAGCGGGGGGACTTACACAGATACGCAGTATTTT. Protein: CASSLGSGGTYTDTQYF.

The chain has TRBV20-1 and TRBJ1-1; D might be TRBD1 (5 bases). Trimming shortened V by 0 bases and J by 5 bases, and 13 bases separated the two germline ends. The CDR3 sequence is 14 residues long. Germline-derived CDR1 and CDR2 are DFQATT and SNEGSKA (reference sequence). CDR3 sequence: CSARDLGERTEAFF. CDR3 sequence (DNA): TGCAGTGCTAGAGATCTGGGGGAGAGAACTGAAGCTTTCTTT.

The CDR3 region has the DNA TGTGCCAGCAGTTCGCCGGGACAGATAATTTACAATGAGCAGTTCTTC. It is translated as CASSSPGQIIYNEQFF. The chain combines TRBV6-6 with TRBJ2-1; 7 positions match TRBD1. V shed 4 bases, J shed 4 bases, and the junction held 10 bases outside the gene matches. There are 16 residues in the CDR3. Per germline, CDR1 MNHNY and CDR2 SVGAGI (reference sequence).

This clonotype was seen only a few times. This rearrangement joins TRBV6-2 or TRBV6-3 to TRBJ1-1; D remains ambiguous. V was shortened by 2 bases and J by 5 bases, with 6 bases between the two germline ends. This CDR3 contains 12 residues. Germline lookup yields CDR1 MNHEY and CDR2 SVGEGT. CDR3 sequence (DNA): TGTGCCAGCAGTTACCCCCCAACTGAAGCTTTCTTT. Translated, it gives CASSYPPTEAFF.

A note on this clonotype: A single base separates this from a much larger clone, so it may be a read error. The CDR3 loop is CASSRNPPGTDTQYF. Written as DNA, the CDR3 is TGTGCCAGCAGCCGCAACCCCCCAGGGACAGATACGCAGTATTTT. The chain uses TRBV7-2 and TRBJ2-3; a possible D gene is TRBD1 (5 bases). CDR3 length equals 15 residues. Germline V gives CDR1 SGHTA, CDR2 FQGNSA. With 5 bases removed from V and 3 bases from J, the gap between germline ends came to 15 bases.

The DNA of the CDR3 is TGCAGTGCTCAGGGGAGCGGGGCCTACAATGAGCAGTTCTTC. Translating it yields CSAQGSGAYNEQFF. V usage is TRBV20-1 and J usage is TRBJ2-1, with D tentatively TRBD2 (7 bases). Germline values: CDR1 DFQATT, CDR2 SNEGSKA (reference sequence). The CDR3 is made up of 14 amino acids. V was cut by 5 bases and J by 2 bases, with 13 bases left in between.

The chain combines TRBV2 with TRBJ1-2, with TRBD1 matching 8 bases. The CDR3 covers 13 residues. Trimming at V came to 8 bases and at J to 3 bases, leaving 5 bases not matched to a gene. Germline CDR1 reads SNHLY; CDR2 reads FYNNEI. The CDR3: CASHLTGDYGYTF. The CDR3 bases are TGTGCCAGCCACCTGACAGGGGACTATGGCTACACCTTC.

The rearrangement joins TRBV30 to TRBJ2-7, with 10 nucleotides matching TRBD2. The CDR3 runs to 15 residues. Germline lookup yields CDR1 GTSNPN and CDR2 SVGIG (reference sequence). Trimming at V came to 1 base and at J to 7 bases, leaving 10 bases not matched to a gene. CDR3 DNA sequence: TGTGCCTGGAGTGCTCTGGGGACTAGCGTCGATGAGCAGTACTTC. It specifies CAWSALGTSVDEQYF.

This clonotype has only one observation. The rearrangement uses TRBV19 and TRBJ2-3, with 13 nucleotides matching TRBD2. Germline V gives CDR1 LNHDA, CDR2 SQIVND (reference sequence). This CDR3 is 15 amino acids long. Trimming cost V 10 bases and J 5 bases; bases outside gene matches: 9. CDR3 in amino acids: CATGTSGTGGDTQYF. CDR3 bases: TGTGCCACCGGGACTAGCGGGACGGGTGGAGATACGCAGTATTTT.

The chain combines TRBV14 with TRBJ2-5; D may be TRBD2 (5 bases). The J call is in doubt because the DNA end fits TRBJ2-7 better. The CDR3 sequence is 14 residues long. Germline lookup yields CDR1 SGHDN and CDR2 FVKESK. The CDR3 DNA is TGTGCCAGCAGCCAAGGGCTGACCCGGGGCGAGCAGTACTTC. Its translation: CASSQGLTRGEQYF.

The chain employs TRBV14 and TRBJ2-3, with no clear D. The germline V and J ends were trimmed by 0 bases and 0 bases, with 13 bases remaining between them. Per the germline V gene, CDR1 is SGHDN and CDR2 is FVKESK. The CDR3 totals 17 residues. The CDR3, as DNA: TGTGCCAGCAGCCAAGATCCCGCTGGTGTTAGCACAGATACGCAGTATTTT. Translating it yields CASSQDPAGVSTDTQYF.

This clonotype was counted between two and nine times. V gene TRBV7-8 combines with J gene TRBJ2-3; 15 nucleotides match TRBD2. The trim removed 5 bases at V and 4 bases at J, leaving 4 bases unmatched. Germline CDR1 reads SGHVS; CDR2 reads FQNEAQ. CDR3 length: 16 amino acids. Here the CDR3 DNA reads TGTGCCAGCAGCGAGGGACTAGCGGGAGGAGCAGATACGCAGTATTTT. This sequence encodes CASSEGLAGGADTQYF.

This clonotype appeared a single time. Relative to the germline gene, one junction end is altered; a read error may explain this. This chain links TRBV4-3 with TRBJ2-3, with D possibly being TRBD1 (8 bases). The CDR3 has 17 residues. Germline CDR1 reads LGHNA; CDR2 reads YSLEER. The DNA of the CDR3 is TGCACCAGCAGCCAAGACATAGGACAGGGAGGGACAGATACGCAGTATTTT. It specifies CTSSQDIGQGGTDTQYF.

This clonotype occurred a few times. V gene TRBV7-9 combines with J gene TRBJ1-4; D gene ambiguous. The CDR3 extends over 14 amino acids. The germline V gene has CDR1 SEHNR and CDR2 FQNEAQ (reference sequence). Trimming left V 6 bases short and J 8 bases short, with 16 bases between. CDR3 loop: CASRPPGGVEKLFF. CDR3 in DNA: TGTGCCAGCAGACCACCGGGAGGCGTGGAAAAACTGTTTTTT.

The J gene is TRBJ2-1, the V gene TRBV2; D uncertain. V was trimmed by 3 bases and J by 13 bases, leaving 7 bases between them. Looked up from germline, CDR1 is SNHLY and CDR2 is FYNNEI. The CDR3 is 10 residues long. The CDR3 here is CASSDWKQFF. The CDR3 DNA reads TGTGCCAGCAGTGACTGGAAACAGTTCTTC.